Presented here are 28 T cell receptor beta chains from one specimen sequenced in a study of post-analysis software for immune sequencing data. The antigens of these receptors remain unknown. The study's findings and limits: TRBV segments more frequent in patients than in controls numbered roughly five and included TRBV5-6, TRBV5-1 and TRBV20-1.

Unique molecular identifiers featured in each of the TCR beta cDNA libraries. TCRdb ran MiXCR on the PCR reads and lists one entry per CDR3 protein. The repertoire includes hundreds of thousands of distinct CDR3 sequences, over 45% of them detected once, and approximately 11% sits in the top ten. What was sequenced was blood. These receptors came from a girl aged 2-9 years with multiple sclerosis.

CDR3 DNA sequence: TGCGCCAGCAGCCACCCTCCAGTTTGGCACGAGCAGTACTTC. Protein sequence: CASSHPPVWHEQYF. The gene calls are TRBV4-1 and TRBJ2-5; D gene uncertain. The DNA matches TRBJ2-7 better at its end, which makes the J call doubtful. The CDR3 sequence is 14 residues long. Germline assignment: CDR1 MGHRA and CDR2 YSYEKL.

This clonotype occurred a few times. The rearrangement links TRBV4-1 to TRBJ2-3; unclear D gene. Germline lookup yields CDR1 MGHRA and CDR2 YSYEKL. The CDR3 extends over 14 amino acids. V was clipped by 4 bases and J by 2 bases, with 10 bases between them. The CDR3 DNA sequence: TGCGCCAGCAGCCGGACGGATACCACAGATACGCAGTATTTT. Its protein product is CASSRTDTTDTQYF.

CDR3 nucleotide sequence: TGTGCCAGCAGCAAGGACACCTCCTACAATGAGCAGTTCTTC. Translated, it gives CASSKDTSYNEQFF. The J gene is TRBJ2-1, the V gene TRBV11-2, with a tentative D call TRBD1 (5 bases). With 5 bases removed from V and 0 bases from J, the gap between germline ends came to 8 bases. Germline V lookup: CDR1 SGHAT, CDR2 FQNNGV. The length of the CDR3 is 14 residues. The full variable domain, with the rest looked up from reference TRBV11-2 and TRBJ2-1, is EAGVAQSPRYKIIEKRQSVAFWCNPISGHATLYWYQQILGQGPKLLIQFQNNGVVDDSQLPKDRFSAERLKGVDSTLKIQPAKLEDSAVYLCASSKDTSYNEQFFGPGTRLTVL.

The CDR3 DNA follows: TGCGCCAGCAGCTTCACACGGACAGTCGACTATGGCTACACCTTC. Protein sequence: CASSFTRTVDYGYTF. The gene calls are TRBV5-1 and TRBJ1-2; the D gene is possibly TRBD1 (6 bases). Trimming shortened V by 2 bases and J by 3 bases, and 14 bases separated the two germline ends. This CDR3 has 15 residues. CDR1 is SGHRS, CDR2 YFSETQ, per germline.

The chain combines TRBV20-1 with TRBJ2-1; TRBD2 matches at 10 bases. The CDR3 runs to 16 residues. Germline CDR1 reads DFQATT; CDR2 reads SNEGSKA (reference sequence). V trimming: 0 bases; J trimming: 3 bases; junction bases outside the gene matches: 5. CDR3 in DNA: TGCAGTGCTAGAGATCACACTAGCGGGGTCTACAATGAGCAGTTCTTC. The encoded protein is CSARDHTSGVYNEQFF.

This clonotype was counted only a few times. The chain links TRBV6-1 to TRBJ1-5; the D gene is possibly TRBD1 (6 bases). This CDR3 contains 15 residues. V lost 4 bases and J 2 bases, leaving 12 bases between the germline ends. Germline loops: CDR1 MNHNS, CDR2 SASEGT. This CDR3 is CASSATQGRNQPQHF. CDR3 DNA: TGTGCCAGCAGTGCCACACAGGGTCGCAATCAGCCCCAGCATTTT.

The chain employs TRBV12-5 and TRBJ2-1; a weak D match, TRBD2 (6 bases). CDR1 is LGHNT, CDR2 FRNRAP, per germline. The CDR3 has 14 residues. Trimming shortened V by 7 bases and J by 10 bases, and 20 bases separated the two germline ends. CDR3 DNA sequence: TGTGCTAGTGCCACGGACTCCCCGGGAGAGGAGCAGTTCTTC. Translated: CASATDSPGEEQFF.

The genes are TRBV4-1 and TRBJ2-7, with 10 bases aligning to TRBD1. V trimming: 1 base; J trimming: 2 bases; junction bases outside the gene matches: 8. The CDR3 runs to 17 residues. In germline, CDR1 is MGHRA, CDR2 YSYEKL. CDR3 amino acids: CASSQVRGQGGPYEQYF. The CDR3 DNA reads TGCGCCAGCAGCCAAGTTAGAGGACAGGGGGGGCCCTACGAGCAGTACTTC.

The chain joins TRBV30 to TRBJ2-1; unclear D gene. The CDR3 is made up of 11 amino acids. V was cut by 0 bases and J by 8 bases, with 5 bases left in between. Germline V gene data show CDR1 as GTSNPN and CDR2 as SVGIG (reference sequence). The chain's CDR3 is CAWSVRDEQFF. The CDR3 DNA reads TGTGCCTGGAGTGTAAGGGATGAGCAGTTCTTC.

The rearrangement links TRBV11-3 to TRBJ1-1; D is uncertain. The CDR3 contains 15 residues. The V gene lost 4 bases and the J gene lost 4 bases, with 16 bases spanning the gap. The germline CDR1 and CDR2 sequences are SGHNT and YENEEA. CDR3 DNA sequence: TGTGCCAGCAGCTCCCGGACGTCTCTGGTCACTGAAGCTTTCTTT. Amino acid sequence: CASSSRTSLVTEAFF.

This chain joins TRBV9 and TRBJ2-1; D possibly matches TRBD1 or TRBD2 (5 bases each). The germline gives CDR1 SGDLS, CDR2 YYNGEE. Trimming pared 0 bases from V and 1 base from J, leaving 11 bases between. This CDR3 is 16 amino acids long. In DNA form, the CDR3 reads TGTGCCAGCAGCGTAGATGGGACGGAGTCCTACAATGAGCAGTTCTTC. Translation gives CASSVDGTESYNEQFF.

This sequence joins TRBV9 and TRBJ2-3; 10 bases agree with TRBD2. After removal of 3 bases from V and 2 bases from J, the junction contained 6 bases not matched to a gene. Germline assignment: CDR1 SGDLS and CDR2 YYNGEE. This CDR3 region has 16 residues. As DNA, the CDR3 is TGTGCCAGCAGCGCGACCGGGACTAGCGTCACAGATACGCAGTATTTT. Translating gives CASSATGTSVTDTQYF.

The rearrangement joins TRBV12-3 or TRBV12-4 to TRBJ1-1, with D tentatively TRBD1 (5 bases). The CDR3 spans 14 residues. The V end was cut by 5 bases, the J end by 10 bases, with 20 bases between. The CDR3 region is CASSHPWTPWRAFF. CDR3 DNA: TGTGCCAGCAGTCATCCTTGGACACCCTGGAGAGCTTTCTTT.

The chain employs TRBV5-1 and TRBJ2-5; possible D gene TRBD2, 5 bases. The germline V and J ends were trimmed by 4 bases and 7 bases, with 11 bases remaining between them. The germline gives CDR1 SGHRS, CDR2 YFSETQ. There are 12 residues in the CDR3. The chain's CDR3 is CASSPRTGTQYF. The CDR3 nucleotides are TGCGCCAGCAGCCCTAGGACTGGGACCCAGTACTTC.

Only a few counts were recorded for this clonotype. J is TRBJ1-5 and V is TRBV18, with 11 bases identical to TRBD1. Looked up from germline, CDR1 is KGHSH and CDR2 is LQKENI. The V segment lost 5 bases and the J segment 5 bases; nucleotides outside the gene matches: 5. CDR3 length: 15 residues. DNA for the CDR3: TGTGCCAGCTCAGAGGACAGGGGGCCAGATCAGCCCCAGCATTTT. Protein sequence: CASSEDRGPDQPQHF.

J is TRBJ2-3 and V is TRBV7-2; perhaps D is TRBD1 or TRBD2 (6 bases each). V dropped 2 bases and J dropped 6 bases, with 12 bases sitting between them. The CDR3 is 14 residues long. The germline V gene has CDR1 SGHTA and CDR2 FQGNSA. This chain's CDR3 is CASSLRGEADTQYF. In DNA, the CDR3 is TGTGCCAGCAGCTTAAGGGGGGAGGCGGATACGCAGTATTTT.

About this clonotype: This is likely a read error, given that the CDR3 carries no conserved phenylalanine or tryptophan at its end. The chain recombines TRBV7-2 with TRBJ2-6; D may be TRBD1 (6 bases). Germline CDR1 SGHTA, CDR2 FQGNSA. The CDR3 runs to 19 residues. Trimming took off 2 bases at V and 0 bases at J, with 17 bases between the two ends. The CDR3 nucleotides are TGTGCCAGCAGCTTAACTTCAGGGGTCCATAGCTCTGGGGCCAACGTCCTGACTTGC. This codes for CASSLTSGVHSSGANVLTC.

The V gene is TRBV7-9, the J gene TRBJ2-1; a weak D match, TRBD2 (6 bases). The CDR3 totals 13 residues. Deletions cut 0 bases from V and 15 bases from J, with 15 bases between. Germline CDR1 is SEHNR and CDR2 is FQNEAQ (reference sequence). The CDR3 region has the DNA TGTGCCAGCAGCTTAGCCCAGGAGGAGGGTCGGTTCTTC. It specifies CASSLAQEEGRFF.

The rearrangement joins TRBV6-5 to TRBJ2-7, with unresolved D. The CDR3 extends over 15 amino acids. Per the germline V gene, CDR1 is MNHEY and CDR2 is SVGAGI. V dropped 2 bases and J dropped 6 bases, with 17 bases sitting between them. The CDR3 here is CASSYVPYSSSEQYF. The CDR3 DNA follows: TGTGCCAGCAGTTACGTTCCCTACTCTTCGTCCGAGCAGTACTTC.

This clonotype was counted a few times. The chain's CDR3 is CSAIHLDGGGTQYF. The CDR3, as DNA: TGCAGTGCTATTCATCTAGATGGGGGGGGGACCCAGTACTTC. The chain employs TRBV20-1 and TRBJ2-5, with 7 bases matching TRBD2. V lost 4 bases, J lost 7 bases, and 12 bases stayed unmatched. The CDR3 loop spans 14 amino acids. From germline, CDR1 is DFQATT and CDR2 SNEGSKA (reference sequence).

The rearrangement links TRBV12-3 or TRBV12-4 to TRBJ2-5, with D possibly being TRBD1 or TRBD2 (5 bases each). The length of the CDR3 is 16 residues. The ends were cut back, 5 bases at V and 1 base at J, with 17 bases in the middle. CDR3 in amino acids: CASSPGDRLLQETQYF. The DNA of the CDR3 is TGTGCCAGCAGTCCCGGGGACCGACTCCTCCAAGAGACCCAGTACTTC.

The CDR3 here is CASTLLGAGHTDTQYF. The DNA of the CDR3 is TGTGCCAGCACCCTCCTGGGGGCGGGGCACACAGATACGCAGTATTTT. This chain joins TRBV7-8 and TRBJ2-3; D may correspond to TRBD1 or TRBD2 (6 bases each). Germline values: CDR1 SGHVS, CDR2 FQNEAQ. This CDR3 comprises 16 residues. The germline V and J ends were trimmed by 7 bases and 2 bases, with 19 bases remaining between them.

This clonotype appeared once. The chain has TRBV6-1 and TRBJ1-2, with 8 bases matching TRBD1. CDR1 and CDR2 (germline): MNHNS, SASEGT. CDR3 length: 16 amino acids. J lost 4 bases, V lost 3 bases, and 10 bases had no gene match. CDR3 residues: CASSETPRGRTYGYTF. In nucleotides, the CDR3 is TGTGCCAGCAGTGAGACTCCCAGGGGGCGCACCTATGGCTACACCTTC.

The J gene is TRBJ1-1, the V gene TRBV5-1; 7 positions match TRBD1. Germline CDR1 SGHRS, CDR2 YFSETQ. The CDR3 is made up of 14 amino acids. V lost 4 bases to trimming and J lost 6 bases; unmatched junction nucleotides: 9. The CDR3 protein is CASSPRTGVPEAFF. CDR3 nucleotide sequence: TGCGCCAGCAGCCCACGCACAGGGGTTCCTGAAGCTTTCTTT.

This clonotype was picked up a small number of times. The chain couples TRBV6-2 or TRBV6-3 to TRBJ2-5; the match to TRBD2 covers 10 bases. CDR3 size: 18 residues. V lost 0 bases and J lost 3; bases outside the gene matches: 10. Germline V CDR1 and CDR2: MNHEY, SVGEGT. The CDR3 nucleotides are TGTGCCAGCAGTTACTCCCTCGAGCTAGCGGGGGACGAAGAGACCCAGTACTTC. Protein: CASSYSLELAGDEETQYF.

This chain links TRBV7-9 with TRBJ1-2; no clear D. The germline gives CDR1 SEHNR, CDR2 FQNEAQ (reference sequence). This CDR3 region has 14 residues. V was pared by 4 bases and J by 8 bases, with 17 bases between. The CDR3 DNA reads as TGTGCCAGCAGCTATGACGGGGAGGGTTTAGGCTACACCTTC. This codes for CASSYDGEGLGYTF.

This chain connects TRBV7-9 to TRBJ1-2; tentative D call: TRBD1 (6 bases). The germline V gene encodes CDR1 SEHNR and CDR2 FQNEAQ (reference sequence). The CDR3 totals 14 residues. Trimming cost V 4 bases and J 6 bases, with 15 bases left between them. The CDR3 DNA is TGTGCCAGCAGCTCAGGGGCAGGGTTTGATGGCTACACCTTC. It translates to CASSSGAGFDGYTF.

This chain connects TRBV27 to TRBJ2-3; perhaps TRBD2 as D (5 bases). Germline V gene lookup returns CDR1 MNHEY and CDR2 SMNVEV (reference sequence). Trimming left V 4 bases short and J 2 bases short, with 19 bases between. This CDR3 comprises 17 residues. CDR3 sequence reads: CASSWARIATYTDTQYF. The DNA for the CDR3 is TGTGCCAGCAGTTGGGCCCGAATAGCGACCTACACAGATACGCAGTATTTT.